This T cell receptor beta chain is drawn from a study of cytomegalovirus exposure and HLA in healthy donors. Overall study context: Earlier results showed roughly 120 million unique TCR beta sequences derived from some 180 million T cells.

Use of 60 Vbeta and 13 Jbeta primers characterized the PCR. Profiled with immunoSEQ multiplex PCR; TCRdb holds only in-frame clones, not every one. The sample has fewer than 120,000 clones, roughly 78% seen once. The ends lost 6 bases at V and 4 bases at J; junction bases unmatched: 4. CDR3 length equals 12 residues. Germline loops: CDR1 SQVTM, CDR2 ANQGSEA. This clone was detected only once. Material for sequencing was PBMCs. The TCR comes from a woman under 40 in good health and CMV-seronegative. The V call is TRBV29-1, the J call TRBJ2-3; 7 nucleotides align to TRBD1. CDR3 sequence: CSVRQGPDTQYF. CDR3 DNA: TGCAGCGTCCGACAGGGACCAGATACGCAGTATTTT.